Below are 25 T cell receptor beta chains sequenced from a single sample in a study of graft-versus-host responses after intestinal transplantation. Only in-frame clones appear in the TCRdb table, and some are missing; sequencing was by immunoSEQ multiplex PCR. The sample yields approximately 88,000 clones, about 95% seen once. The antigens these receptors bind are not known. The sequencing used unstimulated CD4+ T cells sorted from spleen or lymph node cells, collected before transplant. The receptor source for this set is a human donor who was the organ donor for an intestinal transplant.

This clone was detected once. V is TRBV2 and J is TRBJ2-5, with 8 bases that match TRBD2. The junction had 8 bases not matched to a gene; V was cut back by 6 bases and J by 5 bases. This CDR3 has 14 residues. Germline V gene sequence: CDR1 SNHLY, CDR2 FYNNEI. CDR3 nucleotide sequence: TGTGCCAGCAGCACGACAGCGGGGGAGGAGACCCAGTACTTC. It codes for CASSTTAGEETQYF.

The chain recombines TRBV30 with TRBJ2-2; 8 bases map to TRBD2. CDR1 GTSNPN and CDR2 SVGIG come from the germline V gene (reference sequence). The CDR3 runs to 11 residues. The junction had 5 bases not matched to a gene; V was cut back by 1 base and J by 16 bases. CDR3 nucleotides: TGTGCCTGGAGTGCCGGGACTAGTAGGTTTTTT. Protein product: CAWSAGTSRFF.

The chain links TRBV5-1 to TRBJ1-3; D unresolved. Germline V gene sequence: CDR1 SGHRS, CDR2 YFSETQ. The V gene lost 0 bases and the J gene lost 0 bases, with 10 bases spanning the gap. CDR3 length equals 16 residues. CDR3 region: CASSLEAQISGNTIYF. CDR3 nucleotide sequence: TGCGCCAGCAGCTTGGAAGCGCAGATCTCTGGAAACACCATATATTTT.

In nucleotides, the CDR3 is TGTGCCAGCAGCCAACCGACAGCGCCCTACGAGCAGTACTTC. This translates into CASSQPTAPYEQYF. The chain combines TRBV6-1 with TRBJ2-7; D may be TRBD1 (5 bases). Germline V lookup: CDR1 MNHNS, CDR2 SASEGT. V was shortened by 6 bases and J by 2 bases, with 14 bases between the two germline ends. CDR3 length: 14 amino acids.

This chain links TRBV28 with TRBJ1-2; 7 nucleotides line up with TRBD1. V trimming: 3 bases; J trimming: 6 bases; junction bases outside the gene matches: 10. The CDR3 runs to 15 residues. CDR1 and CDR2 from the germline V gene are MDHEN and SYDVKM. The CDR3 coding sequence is TGTGCCAGCAGTTTTCGCGACAGGGCAGGAGATGGCTACACCTTC. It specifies CASSFRDRAGDGYTF.

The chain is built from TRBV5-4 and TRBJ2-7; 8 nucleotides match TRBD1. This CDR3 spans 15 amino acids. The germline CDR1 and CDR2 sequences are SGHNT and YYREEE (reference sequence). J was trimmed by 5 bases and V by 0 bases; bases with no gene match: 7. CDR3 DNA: TGTGCCAGCAGCTTGGGGGGCCAGGGGGCCCACGAGCAGTACTTC. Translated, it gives CASSLGGQGAHEQYF.

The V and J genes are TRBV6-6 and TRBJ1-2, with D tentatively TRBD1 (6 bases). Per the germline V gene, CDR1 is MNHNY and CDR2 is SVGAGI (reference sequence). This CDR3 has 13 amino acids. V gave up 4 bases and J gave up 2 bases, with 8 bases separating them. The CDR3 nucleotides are TGTGCCAGCAGTTCCCAGGGGAACTATGGCTACACCTTC. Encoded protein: CASSSQGNYGYTF.

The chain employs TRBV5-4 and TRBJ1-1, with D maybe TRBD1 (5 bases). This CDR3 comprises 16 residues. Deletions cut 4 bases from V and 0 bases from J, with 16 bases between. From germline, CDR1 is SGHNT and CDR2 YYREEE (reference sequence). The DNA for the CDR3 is TGTGCCAGCAGCATCGACAGTTGGGGTATGAACACTGAAGCTTTCTTT. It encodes CASSIDSWGMNTEAFF.

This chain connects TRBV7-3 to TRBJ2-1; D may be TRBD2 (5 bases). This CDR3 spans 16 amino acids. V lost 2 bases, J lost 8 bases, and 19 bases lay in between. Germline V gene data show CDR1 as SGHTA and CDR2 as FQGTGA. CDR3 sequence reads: CASSLPGSAEADEQFF. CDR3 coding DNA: TGTGCCAGCAGCTTACCGGGCTCGGCCGAAGCGGATGAGCAGTTCTTC.

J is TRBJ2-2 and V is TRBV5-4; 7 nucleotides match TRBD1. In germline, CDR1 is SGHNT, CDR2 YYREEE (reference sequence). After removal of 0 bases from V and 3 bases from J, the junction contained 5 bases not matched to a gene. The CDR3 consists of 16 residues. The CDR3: CASSLVDRAHTGELFF. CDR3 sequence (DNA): TGTGCCAGCAGCTTGGTAGACAGGGCACACACCGGGGAGCTGTTTTTT.

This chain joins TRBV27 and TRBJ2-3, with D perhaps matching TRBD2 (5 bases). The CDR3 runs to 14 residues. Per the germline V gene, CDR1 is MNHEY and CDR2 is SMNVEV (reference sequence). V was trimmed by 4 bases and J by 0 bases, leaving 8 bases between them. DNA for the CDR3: TGTGCCAGCAGTTCGCGGGTGAGCACAGATACGCAGTATTTT. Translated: CASSSRVSTDTQYF.

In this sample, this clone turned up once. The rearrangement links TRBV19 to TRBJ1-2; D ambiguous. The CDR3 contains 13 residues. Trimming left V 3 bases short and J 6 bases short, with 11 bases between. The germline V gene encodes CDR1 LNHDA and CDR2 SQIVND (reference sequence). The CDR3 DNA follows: TGTGCCAGTAGTATTTTGGACGGGAATGGCTACACCTTC. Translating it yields CASSILDGNGYTF.

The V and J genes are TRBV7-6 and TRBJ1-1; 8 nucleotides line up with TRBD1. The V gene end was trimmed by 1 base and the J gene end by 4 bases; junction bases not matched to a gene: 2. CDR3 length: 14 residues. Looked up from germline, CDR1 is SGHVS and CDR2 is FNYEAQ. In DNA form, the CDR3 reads TGTGCCAGCAGCTTAGGGACAGGGAGCACTGAAGCTTTCTTT. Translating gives CASSLGTGSTEAFF.

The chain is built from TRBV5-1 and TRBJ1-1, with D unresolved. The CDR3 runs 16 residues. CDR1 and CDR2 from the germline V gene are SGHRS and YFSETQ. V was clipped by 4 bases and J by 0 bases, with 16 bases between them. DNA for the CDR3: TGCGCCAGCAGCCTAATGACCGGGAGCATGAACACTGAAGCTTTCTTT. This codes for CASSLMTGSMNTEAFF.

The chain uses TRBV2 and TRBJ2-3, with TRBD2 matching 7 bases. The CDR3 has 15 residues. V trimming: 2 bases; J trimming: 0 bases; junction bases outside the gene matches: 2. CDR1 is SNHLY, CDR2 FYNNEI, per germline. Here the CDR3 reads CASSESGVSTDTQYF. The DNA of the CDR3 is TGTGCCAGCAGTGAAAGCGGGGTTAGCACAGATACGCAGTATTTT.

The CDR3 protein is CASSLTGGVETQYF. The DNA of the CDR3 is TGTGCCAGCAGCTTGACAGGGGGGGTAGAGACCCAGTACTTC. The chain employs TRBV5-4 and TRBJ2-5; tentatively, D is TRBD1 (8 bases). Trimming took 1 base from V and 4 from J, leaving 11 bases between them. Germline assignment: CDR1 SGHNT and CDR2 YYREEE (reference sequence). This CDR3 spans 14 amino acids.

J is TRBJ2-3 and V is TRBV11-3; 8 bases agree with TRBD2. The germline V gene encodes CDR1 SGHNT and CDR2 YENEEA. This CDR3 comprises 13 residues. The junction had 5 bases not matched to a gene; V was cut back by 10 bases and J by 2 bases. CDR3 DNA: TGTGCCACCCGGCGGGGGGCCACAGATACGCAGTATTTT. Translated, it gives CATRRGATDTQYF.

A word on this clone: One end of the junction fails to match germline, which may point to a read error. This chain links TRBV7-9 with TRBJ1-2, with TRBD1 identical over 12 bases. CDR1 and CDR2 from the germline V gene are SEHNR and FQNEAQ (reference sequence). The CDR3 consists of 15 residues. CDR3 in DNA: TGTGCCAGCAGCGACGCCGGGACAGGGGGCGCACCTTACCCCTTC. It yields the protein CASSDAGTGGAPYPF.

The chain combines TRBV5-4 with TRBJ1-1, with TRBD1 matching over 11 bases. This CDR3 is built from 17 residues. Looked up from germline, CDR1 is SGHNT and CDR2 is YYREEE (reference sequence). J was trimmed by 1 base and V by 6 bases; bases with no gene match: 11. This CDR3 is CASTVRTGGRWNTEAFF. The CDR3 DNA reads TGTGCCAGCACCGTACGGACAGGGGGCAGATGGAACACTGAAGCTTTCTTT.

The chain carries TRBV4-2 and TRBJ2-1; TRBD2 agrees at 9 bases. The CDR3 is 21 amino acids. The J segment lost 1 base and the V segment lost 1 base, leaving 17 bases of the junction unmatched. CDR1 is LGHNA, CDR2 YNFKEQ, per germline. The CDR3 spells CASSQVLDSGGSLRSYNEQFF. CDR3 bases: TGTGCCAGCAGCCAAGTGCTCGATAGCGGGGGCTCCTTACGGTCCTACAATGAGCAGTTCTTC.

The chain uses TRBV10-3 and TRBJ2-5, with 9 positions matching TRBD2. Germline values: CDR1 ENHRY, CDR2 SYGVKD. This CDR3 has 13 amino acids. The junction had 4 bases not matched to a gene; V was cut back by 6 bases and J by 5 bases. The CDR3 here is CAIRAGGRETQYF. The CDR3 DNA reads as TGTGCCATCAGGGCGGGGGGGCGTGAGACCCAGTACTTC.

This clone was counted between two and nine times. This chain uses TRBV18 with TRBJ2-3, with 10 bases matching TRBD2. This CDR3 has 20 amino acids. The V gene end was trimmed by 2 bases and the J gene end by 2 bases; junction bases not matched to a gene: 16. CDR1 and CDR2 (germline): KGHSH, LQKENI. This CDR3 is CASSPSGQDPLAGFTDTQYF. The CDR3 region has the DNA TGTGCCAGCTCACCATCAGGGCAGGACCCACTAGCGGGGTTCACAGATACGCAGTATTTT.

In DNA, the CDR3 is TGTGCCAGCCGGGACAGGGGTAACACCGGGGAGCTGTTTTTT. Amino acids: CASRDRGNTGELFF. This sequence joins TRBV25-1 and TRBJ2-2, with TRBD1 identical over 10 bases. V was clipped by 8 bases and J by 2 bases; unmatched bases: 2. The germline CDR1 and CDR2 sequences are MGHDK and SYGVNS. The CDR3 runs 14 residues. The full variable domain, its missing parts supplied by reference TRBV25-1 and TRBJ2-2, is EADIYQTPRYLVIGTGKKITLECSQTMGHDKMYWYQQDPGMELHLIHYSYGVNSTEKGDLSSESTVSRIRTEHFPLTLESARPSHTSQYLCASRDRGNTGELFFGEGSRLTVL.

The CDR3 nucleotides are TGTGCCAGCTCACCTGATCAGGGAGACTTTGGACAGCCCCAGCATTTT. Amino acids: CASSPDQGDFGQPQHF. The V and J genes are TRBV18 and TRBJ1-5; D is possibly TRBD1 (5 bases). Trimming took off 3 bases at V and 7 bases at J, with 19 bases between the two ends. The CDR3 loop spans 16 amino acids. Germline loops: CDR1 KGHSH, CDR2 LQKENI.

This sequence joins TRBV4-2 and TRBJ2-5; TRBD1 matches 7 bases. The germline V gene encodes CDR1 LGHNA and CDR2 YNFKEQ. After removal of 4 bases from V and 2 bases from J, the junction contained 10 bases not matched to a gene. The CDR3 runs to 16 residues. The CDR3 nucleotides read TGTGCCAGCAGCCCCCCCGCAGGGACAGATCAAGAGACCCAGTACTTC. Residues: CASSPPAGTDQETQYF.